A selection of T cell receptor beta chains follows, all from one sample in a study of Ad26.COV2.S vaccination and SARS-CoV-2 variants. The assay was immunoSEQ multiplex PCR, and TCRdb's table has in-frame clones only and misses some. The sample consists of 300,000 to 400,000 clones, under 90% of them appearing once. Sequences were derived from peripheral blood, sampled in a trial of Ad26.COV2.S vaccine versus placebo. The source of these receptors is a person between 18 and 60 years old who received the Ad26.COV2.S COVID-19 vaccine or a placebo. Each CDR3 is given with its conserved first and last residue. The order of the fields is CDR3 protein, V gene, J gene.

CDR3: CASSYGWGRNNNEQFF
V: TRBV6-5
J: TRBJ2-1

CDR3: CASSQVAHSGGVYEQYF
V: TRBV4-3
J: TRBJ2-7

CDR3: CASSYGHGGYEQYF
V: TRBV6-2/TRBV6-3
J: TRBJ2-7

CDR3: CASSRTGANNQPQHF
V: TRBV7-2
J: TRBJ1-5

CDR3: CASSPSLLWQFF
V: TRBV18
J: TRBJ2-1

CDR3: CASSPGVGNQPQHF
V: TRBV9
J: TRBJ1-5

CDR3: CAISTHQTSGGNTQYF
V: TRBV10-3
J: TRBJ2-3

CDR3: CASRDEDRGNSPLHF
V: TRBV4-3
J: TRBJ1-6

CDR3: CASSRTSGSFGEQFF
V: TRBV4-1
J: TRBJ2-1

CDR3: CASRDGNGGALGYGYTF
V: TRBV27
J: TRBJ1-2

CDR3: CASSTSGRALYNEQFF
V: TRBV19
J: TRBJ2-1

CDR3: CASTTPQGRYSNQPQHF
V: TRBV19
J: TRBJ1-5

CDR3: CASSEERPYSNQPQHF
V: TRBV6-2/TRBV6-3
J: TRBJ1-5

CDR3: CSVDFSDRYNYGYTF
V: TRBV29-1
J: TRBJ1-2

CDR3: CASSPWLGQASAQYF
V: TRBV2
J: TRBJ2-5

CDR3: CASSYGTGGRTEAFF
V: TRBV6-5
J: TRBJ1-1

CDR3: CSAAGLAGGFF
V: TRBV20-1
J: TRBJ2-1

CDR3: CASSLSYSGNTIYF
V: TRBV27
J: TRBJ1-3

CDR3: CASTHGGHNEKLFF
V: TRBV6-5
J: TRBJ1-4

CDR3: CASSLEKGQGGETQYF
V: TRBV7-6
J: TRBJ2-5

CDR3: CASSPTYGLYEQYF
V: TRBV14
J: TRBJ2-7

CDR3: CASSSGSGELFF
V: TRBV5-1
J: TRBJ2-2

CDR3: CASGHTPQTMNTEAFF
V: TRBV2
J: TRBJ1-1

CDR3: CASGLVGRGPQPQHF
V: TRBV12-5
J: TRBJ1-5

CDR3: CATLRGSGELFF
V: TRBV15
J: TRBJ2-2

CDR3: CASSSVGTNTEAFF
V: TRBV11-2
J: TRBJ1-1

CDR3: CASSQGATGHYEQYF
V: TRBV3-1/TRBV3-2
J: TRBJ2-7

CDR3: CASSLGSRDPQFF
V: TRBV7-2
J: TRBJ2-1

CDR3: CASSLGLAGNTDTQYF
V: TRBV11-2
J: TRBJ2-3

CDR3: CASSSGRGWGEQYF
V: TRBV7-9
J: TRBJ2-7

CDR3: CAWSVPFVDYGYTF
V: TRBV30
J: TRBJ1-2

CDR3: CASSFGLAGGGEQFF
V: TRBV7-2
J: TRBJ2-1

CDR3: CASSLAPGQGTRLRETQYF
V: TRBV19
J: TRBJ2-5

CDR3: CASSQDRGWRNGYTF
V: TRBV3-1/TRBV3-2
J: TRBJ1-2

CDR3: CASSTPGHSRGTEAFF
V: TRBV19
J: TRBJ1-1

CDR3: CASSEGSRGSNEQFF
V: TRBV2
J: TRBJ2-1

CDR3: CASSWENTEAFF
V: TRBV11-3
J: TRBJ1-1

CDR3: CASSMNSGARDTEAFF
V: TRBV19
J: TRBJ1-1

CDR3: CASSSLAGENTGELFF
V: TRBV6-6
J: TRBJ2-2

CDR3: CASRDRNSYNEQFF
V: TRBV2
J: TRBJ2-1

CDR3: CASSIVSDRGGGYTF
V: TRBV19
J: TRBJ1-2

CDR3: CASSITGPSGNTIYF
V: TRBV19
J: TRBJ1-3

CDR3: CASSRQGDQPQHF
V: TRBV7-2
J: TRBJ1-5

CDR3: CASSQDTPNTEAFF
V: TRBV7-2
J: TRBJ1-1

CDR3: CASTSGGESYEQYF
V: TRBV27
J: TRBJ2-7